This TCR beta chain was profiled in a study of neurological immune-mediated disorders. Study context: Secondary progressive cases numbered 3 among the 34 multiple sclerosis patients, while the other 31 were relapsing-remitting.

This clonotype was seen at least ten times. From germline, CDR1 is MNHEY and CDR2 SVGEGT. This CDR3 has 18 amino acids. After removal of 4 bases from V and 0 bases from J, the junction contained 6 bases not matched to a gene. One entry per CDR3 protein, called by TCRdb with MiXCR from the 5' RACE reads. In the table there are roughly 56,000 distinct CDR3 sequences, about 3.7% of which are singletons. The V call is TRBV6-2 or TRBV6-3, the J call TRBJ2-6; 10 bases fit TRBD1. Sequenced sample: PBMCs. The sequence came from a woman aged 60-75 years with multiple sclerosis. The CDR3 protein is CASSSLGQGSSGANVLTF. The CDR3 DNA reads as TGTGCCAGCAGTTCACTGGGACAGGGGAGCTCTGGGGCCAACGTCCTGACTTTC.